A selection of T cell receptor beta chains follows, all from one sample in a study of control samples from healthy donors and cancer patients. Method: immunoSEQ multiplex PCR; TCRdb's copy keeps in-frame clones and lacks some. The sample contains 120,000 to 150,000 clones, 90% to 95% of which appear only once. Sequenced sample: blood. The receptors here all came from a man aged 35 to 55 in good health. Each CDR3 is given with its conserved first and last residue. A D gene is named only where the DNA matches it firmly. The size entry is marked missing in some rows and otherwise reads once, few, many or a size class.

cdr3_length,j_call,v_call,clone_size,d_call,cdr3_nt,cdr3_aa
14,TRBJ2-6,TRBV7-9,.,.,TGTGCCAGCAGCGGACCTTCTGGGGCCAACGTCCTGACTTTC,CASSGPSGANVLTF
12,TRBJ1-2,TRBV5-6,.,.,TGTGCCAGCAGCTTCGGGACCAACCTTTACACCTTC,CASSFGTNLYTF
14,TRBJ1-1,TRBV5-1,.,.,TGCGCCAGTTTCGGGGGGGCCGGGAACACTGAAGCTTTCTTT,CASFGGAGNTEAFF
12,TRBJ1-2,TRBV6-6,.,.,TGTGCCAGCATCGGTGGTAGCTATGGCTACACCTTC,CASIGGSYGYTF
15,TRBJ2-7,TRBV6-5,.,TRBD1,TGTGCCAGCAGTTACTCGTTGGACAGGGACTACGAGCAGTACTTC,CASSYSLDRDYEQYF
15,TRBJ2-3,TRBV11-2,.,.,TGTGCCAGCAGCCCCCGGTTGGGGTCCACAGATACGCAGTATTTT,CASSPRLGSTDTQYF
13,TRBJ1-6,TRBV5-1,.,TRBD1,TGCGCCAGCGGGACAGATACGAATTCACCCCTCCACTTT,CASGTDTNSPLHF
15,TRBJ2-7,TRBV6-1,.,.,TGTGCCAGCAGTGATACCGGGACCGCGACCTACGAGCAGTACTTC,CASSDTGTATYEQYF
14,TRBJ1-1,TRBV28,.,.,TGTGCCAGCAGTTTAGTTCGGGGGAACACTGAAGCTTTCTTT,CASSLVRGNTEAFF
15,TRBJ2-1,TRBV9,.,TRBD1,TGTGCCAGCAGCGTAGAGGGACAGAAAAACAATGAGCAGTTCTTC,CASSVEGQKNNEQFF
12,TRBJ2-1,TRBV7-9,.,.,TGTGCCAGCAGCTTAGCTTCTGCCAGCCCGTTCTTC,CASSLASASPFF
16,TRBJ1-5,TRBV6-5,.,.,TGTGCCAGCAGTTCTCAGGGGTCACATAGCAATCAGCCCCAGCATTTT,CASSSQGSHSNQPQHF
13,TRBJ2-7,TRBV7-2,once,.,TGTGCCAGCAGCTTACCTGGCAGATACGAGCAGTACTTC,CASSLPGRYEQYF
15,TRBJ2-3,TRBV5-1,.,TRBD2,TGCGCCAGCAGCTTGACTAGCGGAACCACAGATACGCAGTATTTT,CASSLTSGTTDTQYF
13,TRBJ1-5,TRBV29-1,.,TRBD1,TGCAGCGTCCAAACAGGGGCGAGCCAGCCCCAGCATTTT,CSVQTGASQPQHF
11,TRBJ2-7,TRBV28,.,.,TGTGCCAGCAGTTTAATCAACGAGCAGTACTTC,CASSLINEQYF
13,TRBJ1-1,TRBV28,.,.,TGTGCCAGCAGTTTATATCTCCACACTGAAGCTTTCTTT,CASSLYLHTEAFF
17,TRBJ1-5,TRBV4-2,.,TRBD1,TGTGCCAGCAGCCGCCTGGGACAGCACCAGGGCAATCAGCCCCAGCATTTT,CASSRLGQHQGNQPQHF
16,TRBJ2-2,TRBV9,.,TRBD2,TGTGCCAGCAGCGTAGCCGGGGGAGGGCCGTCCGGGGAGCTGTTTTTT,CASSVAGGGPSGELFF
12,TRBJ1-1,TRBV9,.,.,TGTGCCAGCAGCCCCTACAGGGCTGAAGCTTTCTTT,CASSPYRAEAFF
15,TRBJ2-7,TRBV24-1,.,.,TGTGCCACCAGTGAATGGCGTGAGGTACCCTACGAGCAGTACTTC,CATSEWREVPYEQYF
13,TRBJ1-1,TRBV11-2,.,.,TGTGCCTCCGGGGGGCAGGGTTACACTGAAGCTTTCTTT,CASGGQGYTEAFF
14,TRBJ2-1,TRBV2,.,.,TGTGCCAGCAGTGAAGGGGTACCCTACAATGAGCAGTTCTTC,CASSEGVPYNEQFF
16,TRBJ2-7,TRBV28,.,TRBD2,TGTGCCAGCAGTTCCCCCGCTAGCGGGAGGACCTACGAGCAGTACTTC,CASSSPASGRTYEQYF
12,TRBJ2-7,TRBV11-3,.,TRBD1,TGTGCCAGCAGCTCCCAGGGGGACGAGCAGTACTTC,CASSSQGDEQYF
15,TRBJ1-2,TRBV12-5,few,TRBD1,TGTGCTAGTGGCCCCGGACAGGGTAGTTACTATGGCTACACCTTC,CASGPGQGSYYGYTF